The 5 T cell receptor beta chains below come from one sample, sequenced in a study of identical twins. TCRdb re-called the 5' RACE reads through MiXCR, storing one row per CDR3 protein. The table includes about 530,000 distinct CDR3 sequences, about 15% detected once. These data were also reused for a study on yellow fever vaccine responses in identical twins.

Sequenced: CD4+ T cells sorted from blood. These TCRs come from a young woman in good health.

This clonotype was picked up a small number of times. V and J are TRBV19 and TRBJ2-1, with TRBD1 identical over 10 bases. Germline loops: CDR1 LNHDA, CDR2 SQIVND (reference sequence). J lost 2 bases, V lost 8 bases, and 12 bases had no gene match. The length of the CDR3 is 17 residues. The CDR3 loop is CASVPAGQGIPYNEQFF. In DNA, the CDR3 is TGTGCCAGTGTTCCCGCGGGACAGGGGATCCCCTACAATGAGCAGTTCTTC.

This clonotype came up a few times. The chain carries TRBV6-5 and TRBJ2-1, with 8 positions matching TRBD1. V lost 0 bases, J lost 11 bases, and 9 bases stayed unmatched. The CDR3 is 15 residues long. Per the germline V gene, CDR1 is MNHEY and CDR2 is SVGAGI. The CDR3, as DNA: TGTGCCAGCAGTTACTCCGATACCGACAGGGGTAAGCAGTTCTTC. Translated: CASSYSDTDRGKQFF.

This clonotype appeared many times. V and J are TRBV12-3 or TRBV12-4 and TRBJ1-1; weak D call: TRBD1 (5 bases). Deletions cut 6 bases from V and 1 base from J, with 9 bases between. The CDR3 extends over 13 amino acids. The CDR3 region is CASSPGPNTEAFF. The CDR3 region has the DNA TGTGCCAGCAGCCCGGGACCGAACACTGAAGCTTTCTTT.

The CDR3 nucleotides read TGCAGTGCTAGAGATTACCAAAGCTCTGGAAACACCATATATTTT. This gives the protein CSARDYQSSGNTIYF. The genes are TRBV20-1 and TRBJ1-3; D is ambiguous. The germline CDR1 and CDR2 sequences are DFQATT and SNEGSKA (reference sequence). CDR3 size: 15 residues. The germline V and J ends were trimmed by 0 bases and 0 bases, with 9 bases remaining between them.

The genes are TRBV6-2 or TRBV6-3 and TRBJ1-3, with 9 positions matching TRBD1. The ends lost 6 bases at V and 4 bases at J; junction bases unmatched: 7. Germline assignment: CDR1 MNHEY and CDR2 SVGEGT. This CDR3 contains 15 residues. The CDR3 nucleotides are TGTGCCAGCAGCTCCGGACAGGGGATGGGAAACACCATATATTTT. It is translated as CASSSGQGMGNTIYF.